The sequence of this T cell receptor beta chain was determined in a study of shared clonotypes between healthy human individuals (dated by TCRdb to the early 2020s). In the study overall: Three men and two women, aged 18 to 49 years, made up the cohort. Libraries were prepared and TCR repertoires were sequenced by different laboratories using diverse techniques, in order to increase sequencing depth and limit assay-specific biases. To estimate repertoire size and how much clonotypes are shared between individuals, the study performed deep sequencing of blood TCR repertoires from about five healthy adults. For each donor, CD4 naive and CD4 memory were each given three plates, CD8 naive was given two plates, and CD8 memory was given one plate. Each donor's leukapheresis produced roughly between about 0.8 and 10 billion PBMCs.

The donors were healthy, HIV-negative adults who had no recently reported acute infections or vaccinations. All donors were Caucasian adults living in Nashville, Tennessee, USA. CD4+ T cells were enriched by magnetic negative selection, after which naive cells were positively selected on CD45RA and the negative fraction was taken as the memory subset. Blood was obtained by leukapheresis, after which PBMCs were separated by Ficoll-Histopaque density gradient centrifugation and cryopreserved in liquid nitrogen vapor phase. Purity and quantity of every magnetically sorted T cell population were checked by analytical flow cytometry. Each sorted fraction had its genomic DNA isolated and then quantified by UV absorbance on a Nanodrop 2000c. Using the deep immunoSEQ assay, TCR CDR3 regions were amplified from genomic DNA by multiplex PCR. For each cell subset, the extracted genomic DNA was distributed evenly across all wells of several immunoSEQ 96-well plates, and each plate served as one replicate. For sorted subsets, each replicate PCR was loaded with 200 ng genomic DNA, equivalent to some 31,000 T cell genomes. Purified libraries were measured with a Qubit 3.0 fluorometer, size-checked on a Bioanalyzer 2100, and measured again with the KAPA Library Quantification kit. Each immunoSEQ 96-well plate was sequenced on its own single-read 150-cycle Illumina NextSeq 550 flow cell. Turning to the authors' computational methods: Because only junctional sequences without quality scores were contained in the immunoSEQ output, filtering matching that applied to full-length reads could not be performed. To assign V/J genes and CDR3, sequences were annotated using PyIR, a Python wrapper for IgBLAST v1.9, with IMGT germline references. Reads were filtered out if the reads had weak V/J assignments (E-value above 1e-6), no CDR3, stop codons, out-of-frame junctions, or ambiguous translated residues. V3J clonotypes were defined as sequences sharing the same inferred V gene, J gene, and CDR3 amino acid sequence. To compute the percentage overlap between repertoires, the number of shared unique clonotypes was divided by the size of the smaller repertoire. Three approaches were used to assess repertoire richness: RTK rarefaction, the Chao1 estimator, and Recon v2.1 estimates of unobserved clonotypes. Generation probabilities for all TCRbeta clonotypes obtained by the gDNA method from several donors were computed using OLGA. Here the immuneACCESS table is served through TCRdb, limited to in-frame sequences with V and J called. Missing clones are a known gap in these copies; in checked studies unresolved V genes cover under half, and the rest lacks a known reason. The D gene and trimming were derived from the DNA, and the V and J assignments and clone size from that table. Present in this sample are under 200,000 clones, approximately 95% of which were seen just once. The leading ten clones occupy more than 0.065% of the sample.

Notes on this clone: Its antigen specificity is not known. There are no base qualities to consult, and no much larger clone falls within one base.

Summary of the overall study and its limitations: Sampling was restricted to blood, and TCR repertoires in tissue are likely to differ from TCR repertoires in blood. The small number of donors limited the genetic and exposure-history diversity represented. When four donors were compared, the shared fraction of clonotypes was about 5% for naive CD4, about 4% for naive CD8, 2.3% for memory CD4, and 0.4% for memory CD8. Higher generation probabilities were observed for clonotypes shared by all four sorted-subset donors than for non-shared clonotypes. Pairwise subsampling led to the expectation that sequencing depth would affect the degree of clonotype sharing among donors. Incomplete sequencing was indicated by rarefaction of sorted-subset datasets, despite the large sequencing depth. Estimated clonotype richness was generally larger for naive than for memory subsets.

The junction carries 16 bases between V and J, which are trimmed by 6 bases and 1 base respectively. Looking up the germline V gene yields CDR1 MNHNS and CDR2 SASEGT. Inclusive of the bounding cysteine and phenylalanine, the CDR3 is 15 residues long. CDR3 DNA is the only sequence kept; it has 45 bases, read in frame from the first base. This clonotype originated in a woman aged 25 to 39 in good health. The chain is made from TRBV6-1 and TRBJ2-7; the D gene is perhaps TRBD1 or TRBD2, as each covers 5 bases. Sequencing input: naive CD4+ T cells sorted from blood. Reading the label with the study, this specimen's cell subset or site is: CD45RA+ positively selected. DNA sequence: TGTGCCAGCAGCCAAAGGGACGGATTATCCTACGAGCAGTACTTC. Its coded protein is CASSQRDGLSYEQYF.